The rows below give T cell receptor beta chains drawn from one sample of a study of blood T cell repertoires in COVID-19. The data were produced by immunoSEQ multiplex PCR, yet TCRdb's version contains in-frame clones alone and is incomplete. Of 98,000 or so clones in the sample, about four fifths were seen once. Sequencing was done on a sample of peripheral blood. Receptors were obtained from a man aged 55 to 70 with acute or convalescent COVID-19. Both conserved end residues are part of each CDR3. D genes are given only for firm matches. A clone size is listed for some rows: how often the clone was seen (once, few, many), or a class if it is expanded.

v_gene	abundance	j_gene	d_gene	CDR3nt	CDR3aa
TRBV10-3	-	TRBJ1-5	-	TGTGCCATCAGTGATGGGAGGGTTCAGCCCCAGCATTTT	CAISDGRVQPQHF
TRBV10-3	medium-sized	TRBJ2-2	-	TGTGCCATCAGTGGGCGACAGGACACCGGGGAGCTGTTTTTT	CAISGRQDTGELFF
TRBV18	few	TRBJ2-4	-	TGTGCCAGCTCAGGTGAGGATCGACCCAAAAACATTCAGTACTTC	CASSGEDRPKNIQYF
TRBV27	-	TRBJ2-5	TRBD2	TGTGCCAGCAGGGCTCTAGCGGGGGGGCAGGAGACCCAGTACTTC	CASRALAGGQETQYF
TRBV30	-	TRBJ2-7	-	TGTGCCTGTGGCCTTTACGAGCAGTACTTC	CACGLYEQYF
TRBV7-9	-	TRBJ1-5	TRBD1	TGTGCCAGCAGCTGGGGGACAGGGAATCAGCCCCAGCATTTT	CASSWGTGNQPQHF
TRBV6-4	-	TRBJ1-2	-	TGTGCCAGCAGTCCTCTCGGAGGGTCTGGTGGCTACACCTTC	CASSPLGGSGGYTF
TRBV30	-	TRBJ1-1	-	TGTGCCTGGAGTGTAGTGATAGCGAACACTGAAGCTTTCTTT	CAWSVVIANTEAFF
TRBV2	-	TRBJ1-1	-	TGTGCCAGCAGTAACACAGGTAACACTGAAGCTTTCTTT	CASSNTGNTEAFF
TRBV12-3/TRBV12-4	few	TRBJ2-7	-	TGTGCCAGCAGTTTACGGGGGGCGGAAGAGCAGTACTTC	CASSLRGAEEQYF
TRBV9	few	TRBJ1-1	-	TGTGCCAGCAGCGTGTCACCGGTGAACACTGAAGCTTTCTTT	CASSVSPVNTEAFF
TRBV18	-	TRBJ2-7	-	TGTGCCAGCTCACCTGACAGAAATGGTCTCGAGCAGTACTTC	CASSPDRNGLEQYF
TRBV6-5	-	TRBJ2-1	-	TGTGCCAGCAGCTCGACAGGTGCTGAGCAGTTCTTC	CASSSTGAEQFF
TRBV19	-	TRBJ2-7	-	TGTGCCAGTCGCAGGGATTTTGCCTTTGAGCTTTTGAAAGTCAACTACGAGCAGTACTTC	CASRRDFAFELLKVNYEQYF
TRBV4-1	few	TRBJ1-3	-	TGCGCCAGCAGCCAAGAGGGAGGGCTGGCCGGAAACACCATATATTTT	CASSQEGGLAGNTIYF
TRBV12-3/TRBV12-4	-	TRBJ1-2	-	TGTGCCAGCAGTCAACAAACTAACTATGGCTACACCTTC	CASSQQTNYGYTF
TRBV7-9	-	TRBJ2-3	TRBD1	TGTGCCAGCCGAGGACAGGGACGAGCAGATACGCAGTATTTT	CASRGQGRADTQYF
TRBV19	-	TRBJ1-2	TRBD1	TGTGCCAGTAGTCCAGAGGGCGGGACAGGGGTCGGCTACACCTTC	CASSPEGGTGVGYTF